The 21 T cell receptor beta chains reported below all come from one sample, sequenced in a study of PD-L1 blockade in urothelial cancer. Profiling relied on immunoSEQ multiplex PCR, and the TCRdb table lists in-frame clones only, not all of them. Of roughly 32,000 clones detected, roughly 84% appear once; the ten largest clones hold more than 30%. The input for sequencing was PBMCs, taken around atezolizumab (anti-PD-L1) treatment. These receptors originate from a man aged 55 to 69 with urothelial cancer.

This clone is a singleton in its sample. The V call is TRBV5-1, the J call TRBJ2-1; 8 bases fit TRBD2. From germline, CDR1 is SGHRS and CDR2 YFSETQ. This CDR3 spans 14 amino acids. V shed 3 bases, J shed 7 bases, and the junction held 6 bases outside the gene matches. This chain's CDR3 is CASSSGRVSNEQFF. The DNA for the CDR3 is TGCGCCAGCAGCTCCGGGAGGGTGAGTAATGAGCAGTTCTTC.

This chain uses TRBV5-4 with TRBJ1-2; D uncertain. The CDR3 is 12 residues long. The V gene lost 8 bases and the J gene lost 4 bases, with 12 bases spanning the gap. In germline, CDR1 is SGHNT, CDR2 YYREEE (reference sequence). The CDR3 is CARPGKTYGYTF. In DNA form, the CDR3 reads TGTGCCAGACCAGGAAAGACCTATGGCTACACCTTC.

The chain uses TRBV2 and TRBJ2-1; 8 positions match TRBD2. The CDR3 is 18 amino acids. Germline lookup yields CDR1 SNHLY and CDR2 FYNNEI. V dropped 1 base and J dropped 3; count of bases not matched to a gene: 11. DNA of the CDR3: TGTGCCAGCAGTGAAGGGGGGAAGCGGGAGTCTTACTACAATGAGCAGTTCTTC. It translates to CASSEGGKRESYYNEQFF.

This rearrangement joins TRBV11-2 to TRBJ2-7, with 10 bases that match TRBD1. V gave up 5 bases and J gave up 7 bases; unmatched junction bases: 14. CDR3 size: 16 residues. Germline V gene lookup returns CDR1 SGHAT and CDR2 FQNNGV. Here the CDR3 DNA reads TGTGCCAGCAGCCCAACCCCGGGACAGGGGAGAGAGGAGCAGTACTTC. Translated: CASSPTPGQGREEQYF. The full variable domain, its missing parts supplied by reference TRBV11-2 and TRBJ2-7, is EAGVAQSPRYKIIEKRQSVAFWCNPISGHATLYWYQQILGQGPKLLIQFQNNGVVDDSQLPKDRFSAERLKGVDSTLKIQPAKLEDSAVYLCASSPTPGQGREEQYFGPGTRLTVT.

This rearrangement joins TRBV5-1 to TRBJ1-6; D is uncertain. In germline, CDR1 is SGHRS, CDR2 YFSETQ. The CDR3 consists of 14 residues. Trimming took off 0 bases at V and 6 bases at J, with 7 bases between the two ends. The CDR3 DNA sequence: TGCGCCAGCAGCTTGGAGACTGGTAATTCACCCCTCCACTTT. Residues: CASSLETGNSPLHF. Drawing the rest from reference TRBV5-1 and TRBJ1-6, the complete variable domain is KAGVTQTPRYLIKTRGQQVTLSCSPISGHRSVSWYQQTPGQGLQFLFEYFSETQRNKGNFPGRFSGRQFSNSRSEMNVSTLELGDSALYLCASSLETGNSPLHFGNGTRLTVT.

This clone has a single count. The gene calls are TRBV15 and TRBJ2-5, with D unclear. Germline loops: CDR1 LNHNV, CDR2 YYDKDF (reference sequence). This CDR3 is built from 14 residues. Trimming cost V 3 bases and J 4 bases, with 12 bases left between them. CDR3 coding DNA: TGTGCCACCAGCAGCGGCCGGGTCGGAGAGACCCAGTACTTC. This translates into CATSSGRVGETQYF.

J is TRBJ2-7 and V is TRBV6-1; 10 bases are shared with TRBD2. The CDR3 totals 14 residues. Germline V gene lookup returns CDR1 MNHNS and CDR2 SASEGT. Trimming took 5 bases from V and 2 from J; bases not matched to a gene: 3. The CDR3 DNA is TGTGCCAGCAGTAGAAGCGGGGGGGCCTACGAGCAGTACTTC. Translating it yields CASSRSGGAYEQYF.

CDR3 loop: CASSPGAGANQPQHF. The CDR3 region has the DNA TGTGCCAGCTCACCAGGGGCAGGGGCAAATCAGCCCCAGCATTTT. This chain connects TRBV18 to TRBJ1-5; D possibly corresponds to TRBD1 (6 bases). Between the trimmed V and J ends, which lost 2 bases and 4 bases, there was a span of 12 bases. The CDR3 loop spans 15 amino acids. Germline CDR1 is KGHSH and CDR2 is LQKENI.

This clone was seen only once. The rearrangement joins TRBV15 to TRBJ1-2, with no clear D. Trimming took 0 bases from V and 3 from J, leaving 11 bases between them. The CDR3 has 15 amino acids. From germline, CDR1 is LNHNV and CDR2 YYDKDF (reference sequence). CDR3 region: CATSRDAGQYYGYTF. The CDR3 DNA follows: TGTGCCACCAGCAGAGATGCTGGGCAGTACTATGGCTACACCTTC.

CDR3 region: CAWTRGRGRGEQYF. CDR3 nucleotide sequence: TGTGCCTGGACCAGGGGCAGGGGAAGGGGCGAGCAGTACTTC. The chain carries TRBV30 and TRBJ2-7; D is perhaps TRBD1 (6 bases). The V end lost 4 bases, the J end lost 6 bases, and 19 bases lay between the germline ends. CDR3 length: 14 residues. The V gene's germline CDR1 is GTSNPN and CDR2 SVGIG (reference sequence).

The chain carries TRBV2 and TRBJ1-2; TRBD1 aligns across 10 bases. V trimming: 7 bases; J trimming: 4 bases; junction bases outside the gene matches: 9. Germline CDR1 SNHLY, CDR2 FYNNEI. The length of the CDR3 is 15 residues. CDR3 in DNA: TGTGCCAGCATTCCTATGGGGGACAGGGGCTATGGCTACACCTTC. Residues: CASIPMGDRGYGYTF. Drawing the rest from reference TRBV2 and TRBJ1-2, the complete variable domain is EPEVTQTPSHQVTQMGQEVILRCVPISNHLYFYWYRQILGQKVEFLVSFYNNEISEKSEIFDDQFSVERPDGSNFTLKIRSTKLEDSAMYFCASIPMGDRGYGYTFGSGTRLTVV.

The chain employs TRBV18 and TRBJ1-5; no clear D gene. Trimming took off 2 bases at V and 2 bases at J, with 13 bases between the two ends. Germline CDR1 is KGHSH and CDR2 is LQKENI. The CDR3 sequence is 16 residues long. Here the CDR3 reads CASSPAGFSGNQPQHF. The CDR3 region has the DNA TGTGCCAGCTCACCAGCGGGTTTTTCGGGCAATCAGCCCCAGCATTTT.

The rearrangement uses TRBV7-9 and TRBJ2-3, with 11 bases aligning to TRBD2. CDR3 size: 16 residues. V shed 5 bases and J 4 bases; nucleotides not matched to a gene: 8. Germline CDR1 and CDR2: SEHNR and FQNEAQ (reference sequence). The CDR3 spells CASSPYSGGAPDTQYF. CDR3 nucleotide sequence: TGTGCCAGCAGCCCCTATAGCGGGGGGGCCCCAGATACGCAGTATTTT. The full variable domain, its missing parts supplied by reference TRBV7-9 and TRBJ2-3, is DTGVSQNPRHKITKRGQNVTFRCDPISEHNRLYWYRQTLGQGPEFLTYFQNEAQLEKSRLLSDRFSAERPKGSFSTLEIQRTEQGDSAMYLCASSPYSGGAPDTQYFGPGTRLTVL.

The genes are TRBV4-2 and TRBJ1-2; possible D gene TRBD1, 6 bases. The CDR3 sequence is 13 residues long. Germline CDR1 is LGHNA and CDR2 is YNFKEQ. The V end lost 3 bases, the J end lost 3 bases, and 8 bases lay between the germline ends. The CDR3: CASSQTGHYGYTF. CDR3 bases: TGTGCCAGCAGCCAGACAGGCCACTATGGCTACACCTTC.

CDR3 sequence (DNA): TGTGCCAGTAGTCTGGCCCGGGACTTCTTCTCTGGGGCCAACGTCCTGACTTTC. Protein product: CASSLARDFFSGANVLTF. V gene TRBV19 combines with J gene TRBJ2-6; D might be TRBD2 (6 bases). This CDR3 comprises 18 residues. The germline gives CDR1 LNHDA, CDR2 SQIVND (reference sequence). V was cut by 5 bases and J by 0 bases, with 17 bases left in between.

The chain joins TRBV10-3 to TRBJ1-2; 7 bases map to TRBD1. Germline CDR1 reads ENHRY; CDR2 reads SYGVKD. The CDR3 is 16 residues long. The V segment lost 3 bases and the J segment 1 base; nucleotides outside the gene matches: 8. This chain's CDR3 is CAISEKDRHYNYGYTF. The CDR3 nucleotides read TGTGCCATCAGTGAAAAGGACAGGCATTATAACTATGGCTACACCTTC.

The rearrangement links TRBV27 to TRBJ1-2, with TRBD1 identical over 8 bases. Germline V lookup: CDR1 MNHEY, CDR2 SMNVEV (reference sequence). With V trimmed by 4 bases and J by 4 bases, 2 bases remained unmatched. The length of the CDR3 is 13 residues. This chain's CDR3 is CASSSTGAYGYTF. In nucleotides, the CDR3 is TGTGCCAGCAGTTCGACAGGGGCCTATGGCTACACCTTC.

The chain joins TRBV7-3 to TRBJ2-1, with D hard to call. Germline lookup yields CDR1 SGHTA and CDR2 FQGTGA. V was shortened by 0 bases and J by 7 bases, with 7 bases between the two germline ends. This CDR3 contains 13 residues. The CDR3 nucleotides read TGTGCCAGCAGCTTAACCTTGGCTAATGAGCAGTTCTTC. It yields the protein CASSLTLANEQFF.

J is TRBJ2-7 and V is TRBV6-5, with 13 nucleotides matching TRBD2. Germline values: CDR1 MNHEY, CDR2 SVGAGI. The CDR3 runs 15 residues. V shed 5 bases and J 4 bases; nucleotides not matched to a gene: 5. The CDR3 sequence: CASSQPGLAGYEQYF. The DNA for the CDR3 is TGTGCCAGCAGTCAACCGGGACTAGCGGGATACGAGCAGTACTTC.

The J gene is TRBJ2-1, the V gene TRBV7-9; 8 positions agree with TRBD2. V lost 4 bases to trimming and J lost 5 bases; unmatched junction nucleotides: 13. Germline V gene sequence: CDR1 SEHNR, CDR2 FQNEAQ (reference sequence). The CDR3 sequence is 17 residues long. The CDR3 loop is CASSSRRGGPRDNEQFF. The CDR3 nucleotides read TGTGCCAGCAGCTCCCGACGCGGGGGGCCAAGGGACAATGAGCAGTTCTTC. Full variable domain (rest looked up from reference TRBV7-9 and TRBJ2-1): DTGVSQNPRHKITKRGQNVTFRCDPISEHNRLYWYRQTLGQGPEFLTYFQNEAQLEKSRLLSDRFSAERPKGSFSTLEIQRTEQGDSAMYLCASSSRRGGPRDNEQFFGPGTRLTVL.

This chain links TRBV5-1 with TRBJ1-3, with 7 bases matching TRBD1. Germline V CDR1 and CDR2: SGHRS, YFSETQ. V was clipped by 5 bases and J by 0 bases; unmatched bases: 5. The CDR3 is 15 residues long. Written as DNA, the CDR3 is TGCGCCAGCAGTCGCGACAGGGTCTCTGGAAACACCATATATTTT. It translates to CASSRDRVSGNTIYF.